This T cell receptor (beta chain) comes out of a study of breast tumors, draining lymph nodes, adjacent tissues. TCRdb fed the multiplex PCR reads into MiXCR, producing one record per CDR3 protein. Of about 110,000 distinct CDR3 sequences detected, about 30% appear once; the ten largest clones hold approximately 5.4%. V dropped 6 bases and J dropped 7; count of bases not matched to a gene: 8. The length of the CDR3 is 15 residues. Germline V gene sequence: CDR1 KGHSH, CDR2 LQKENI. Whole-study results and caveats: Compared with lymph nodes, tumors were less diverse; compared with nontumor tissue, more. Data fit most tumor T cells coming from lymph node, expanding in tumor. The lymph node origin of tumor T cells was framed as consistent with a hypothesis, not demonstrated.

This clonotype was observed many times. Its antigen is undetermined. Samples came from axillary lymph nodes draining the breast cancer. V usage is TRBV18 and J usage is TRBJ1-6, with 8 bases identical to TRBD1. Source material: axillary lymph node tissue. This sequence was found in a female donor with breast cancer. Some clones in this sample may be carry-over from other donors' samples. The CDR3 DNA follows: TGTGCCAGCTCGCCCCGGGACAGGTCAAATTCACCCCTCCACTTT. Its translation is CASSPRDRSNSPLHF.